Shown below are 5 T cell receptor beta chains from a single sample sequenced in a study of shared clonotypes between healthy human individuals. Sequenced by immunoSEQ multiplex PCR; TCRdb stores in-frame clones only, minus some. The table includes fewer than 850,000 clones, roughly 70% detected once. Sequenced material: memory CD4+ T cells sorted from blood. As to subset: CD45RA-negative fraction. The receptors shown here come from a woman in her twenties or thirties in good health.

The chain joins TRBV4-2 to TRBJ1-2, with D unclear. Deletions cut 4 bases from V and 5 bases from J, with 23 bases between. The CDR3 is made up of 17 amino acids. The germline V gene encodes CDR1 LGHNA and CDR2 YNFKEQ. The CDR3 spells CASSPKTTGNLIYGYTF. The CDR3 DNA reads as TGTGCCAGCAGCCCAAAGACGACGGGAAACCTTATTTATGGCTACACCTTC.

The chain is built from TRBV10-2 and TRBJ1-2; possible D gene TRBD1, 5 bases. From germline, CDR1 is WSHSY and CDR2 SAAADI. CDR3 length: 12 amino acids. V lost 10 bases and J 2 bases, leaving 11 bases between the germline ends. CDR3 amino acids: CANWDPNYGYTF. As DNA, the CDR3 is TGCGCCAACTGGGACCCAAACTATGGCTACACCTTC.

This clone was seen more than once but under ten times. The chain is built from TRBV5-4 and TRBJ1-1, with TRBD1 matching 7 bases. CDR1 is SGHNT, CDR2 YYREEE, per germline (reference sequence). With V trimmed by 6 bases and J by 5 bases, 10 bases remained unmatched. This CDR3 has 14 residues. CDR3 region: CASIQTGSGTEAFF. The CDR3 DNA reads TGTGCCAGCATCCAGACAGGGAGTGGTACTGAAGCTTTCTTT.

This clone has more than one count but fewer than ten. The same CDR3 is also encoded by other DNA sequences in this sample. V gene TRBV7-8 combines with J gene TRBJ2-1; 7 bases line up with TRBD1. CDR1 and CDR2 (germline): SGHVS, FQNEAQ. This CDR3 spans 14 amino acids. V lost 5 bases, J lost 4 bases, and 5 bases stayed unmatched. This CDR3 is CASSPRDSYNEQFF. The CDR3 coding sequence is TGTGCCAGCAGCCCCCGGGACAGTTACAATGAGCAGTTCTTC.

In its sample, this clone was seen once. The chain recombines TRBV25-1 with TRBJ2-4; 7 bases align to TRBD2. From germline, CDR1 is MGHDK and CDR2 SYGVNS. The CDR3 length is 15 residues. V shed 1 base, J shed 4 bases, and the junction held 4 bases outside the gene matches. As DNA, the CDR3 is TGTGCCAGCAGTGAATTAGGGACTAATAAAAACATTCAGTACTTC. This translates into CASSELGTNKNIQYF.